The rows below give T cell receptor beta chains drawn from one sample of a study of shared clonotypes between healthy human individuals. The repertoire was sequenced with immunoSEQ multiplex PCR; TCRdb's copy has only in-frame clones and lacks some. The top ten clones hold approximately 1.2% of a sample with around 2,000,000 clones, approximately 95% of them seen once. Sequenced input: naive CD8+ T cells sorted from blood. The receptors come from a man aged 18 to 30 in good health. The CDR3 runs from the conserved cysteine through the conserved F or W. Each record gives: J gene, clone size, D gene, V gene, CDR3 protein, CDR3 DNA. A D gene is named only where the DNA matches it firmly. Clone size is given for some rows only: seen once, a few or many times, or a class if the clone is expanded.

>TRBJ2-7|once|.|TRBV19
CASSKGHPGEQYF
TGTGCCAGTAGTAAGGGCCATCCAGGCGAGCAGTACTTC
>TRBJ1-4|.|.|TRBV6-5
CASTKTYPTNEKLFF
TGTGCCAGCACTAAGACATACCCAACTAATGAAAAACTGTTTTTT
>TRBJ1-2|once|.|TRBV6-1
CASSDEGYGYTF
TGTGCCAGCAGTGATGAGGGGTATGGCTACACCTTC
>TRBJ1-1|.|.|TRBV6-1
CASSGFLSTEAFF
TGTGCCAGCAGCGGATTCCTATCCACTGAAGCTTTCTTT
>TRBJ1-2|.|TRBD1|TRBV2
CASSDPRTGPSDGYTF
TGTGCCAGCAGTGATCCCAGGACAGGGCCTTCGGATGGCTACACCTTC
>TRBJ1-3|.|.|TRBV9
CASSDSLGLEGNTIYF
TGTGCCAGCAGCGATTCCTTGGGGCTTGAAGGAAACACCATATATTTT
>TRBJ1-5|.|.|TRBV6-1
CASSEAVPGRNQPQHF
TGTGCCAGCAGTGAAGCGGTTCCGGGGCGAAATCAGCCCCAGCATTTT
>TRBJ1-1|.|.|TRBV19
CASSMLGGSEAFF
TGTGCCAGTAGTATGTTGGGGGGGTCAGAAGCTTTCTTT
>TRBJ1-2|.|TRBD1|TRBV10-3
CAISGTTGNAYGYTF
TGTGCCATCAGTGGGACGACAGGGAACGCCTATGGCTACACCTTC
>TRBJ2-1|.|TRBD2|TRBV10-2
CASSVAGGFNEQFF
TGCGCCAGCAGTGTTGCGGGAGGGTTCAATGAGCAGTTCTTC